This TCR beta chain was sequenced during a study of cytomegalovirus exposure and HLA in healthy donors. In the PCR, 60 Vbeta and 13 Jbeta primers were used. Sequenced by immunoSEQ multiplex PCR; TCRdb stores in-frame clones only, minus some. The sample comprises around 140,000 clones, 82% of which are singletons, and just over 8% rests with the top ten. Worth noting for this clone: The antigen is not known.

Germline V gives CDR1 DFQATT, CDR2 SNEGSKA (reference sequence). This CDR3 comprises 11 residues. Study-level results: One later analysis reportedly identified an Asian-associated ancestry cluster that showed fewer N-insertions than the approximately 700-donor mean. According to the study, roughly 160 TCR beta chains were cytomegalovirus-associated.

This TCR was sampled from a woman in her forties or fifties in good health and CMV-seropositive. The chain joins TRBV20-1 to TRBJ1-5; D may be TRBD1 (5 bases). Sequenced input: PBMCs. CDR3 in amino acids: CISQGNQPQHF. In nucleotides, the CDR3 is TGCATCTCGCAGGGAAATCAGCCCCAGCATTTT.